A single T cell receptor (beta chain) is shown here with its context. This entry comes from a study of response to subunit inactivated influenza vaccine. TCRdb passed the RT-PCR reads through MiXCR, listing each CDR3 protein once. The table has 500,000 to 650,000 distinct CDR3 sequences, 7.6% seen once. The input for sequencing was PBMCs from blood, taken approximately 25 months after vaccination. The receptor's source is a man between 50 and 75 years old who received an inactivated influenza vaccine.

CDR3 DNA: TGTGCCAGCAGTACCAGGACAGGGCAGAACACTGAAGCTTTCTTT. Protein: CASSTRTGQNTEAFF. V is TRBV12-3 or TRBV12-4 and J is TRBJ1-1; TRBD1 aligns across 8 bases. Germline trimming cut 5 bases from V and 1 base from J; bases unmatched to any gene: 6. The CDR3 is 15 amino acids.